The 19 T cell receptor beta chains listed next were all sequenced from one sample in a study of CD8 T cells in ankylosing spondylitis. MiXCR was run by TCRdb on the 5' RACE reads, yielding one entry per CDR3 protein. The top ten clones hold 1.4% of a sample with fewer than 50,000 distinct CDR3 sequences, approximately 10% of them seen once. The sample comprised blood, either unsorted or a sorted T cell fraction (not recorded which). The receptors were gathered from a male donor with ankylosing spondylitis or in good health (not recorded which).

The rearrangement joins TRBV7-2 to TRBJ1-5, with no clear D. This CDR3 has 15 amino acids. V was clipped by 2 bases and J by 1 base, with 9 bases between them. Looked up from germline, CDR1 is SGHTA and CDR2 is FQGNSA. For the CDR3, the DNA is TGTGCCAGCAGCTTATCAAGAGGGAGCAATCAGCCCCAGCATTTT. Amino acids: CASSLSRGSNQPQHF.

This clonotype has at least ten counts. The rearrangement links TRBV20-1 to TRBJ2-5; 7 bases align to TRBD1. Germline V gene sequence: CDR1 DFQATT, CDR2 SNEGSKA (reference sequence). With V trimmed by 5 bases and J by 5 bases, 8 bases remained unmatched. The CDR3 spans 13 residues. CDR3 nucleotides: TGCAGTGCTTCCGACAGGGCTCCGGAGACCCAGTACTTC. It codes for CSASDRAPETQYF.

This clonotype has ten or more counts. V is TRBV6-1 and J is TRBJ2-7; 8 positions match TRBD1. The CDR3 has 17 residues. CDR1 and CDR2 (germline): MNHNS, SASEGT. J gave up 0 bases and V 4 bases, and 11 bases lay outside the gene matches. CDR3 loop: CASSGNRDRYHSYEQYF. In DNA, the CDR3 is TGTGCCAGCAGTGGAAACCGGGACAGGTACCACTCCTACGAGCAGTACTTC.

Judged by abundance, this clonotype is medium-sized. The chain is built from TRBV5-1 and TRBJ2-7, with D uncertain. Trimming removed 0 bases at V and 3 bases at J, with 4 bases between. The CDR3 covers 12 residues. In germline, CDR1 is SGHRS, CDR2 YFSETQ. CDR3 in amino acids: CASSLGFYEQYF. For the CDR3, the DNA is TGCGCCAGCAGCTTGGGGTTCTACGAGCAGTACTTC.

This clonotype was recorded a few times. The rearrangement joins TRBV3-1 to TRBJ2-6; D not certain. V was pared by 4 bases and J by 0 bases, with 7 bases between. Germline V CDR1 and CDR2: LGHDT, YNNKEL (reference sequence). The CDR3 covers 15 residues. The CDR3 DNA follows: TGTGCCAGCAGCCTTACAACCTCTGGGGCCAACGTCCTGACTTTC. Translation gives CASSLTTSGANVLTF.

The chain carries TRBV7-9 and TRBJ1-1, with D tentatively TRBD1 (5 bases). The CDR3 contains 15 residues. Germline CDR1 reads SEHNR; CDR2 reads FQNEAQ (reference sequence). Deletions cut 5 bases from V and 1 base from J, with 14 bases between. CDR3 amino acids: CASSAGGFSNTEAFF. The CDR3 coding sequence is TGTGCCAGCAGCGCCGGGGGGTTCTCGAACACTGAAGCTTTCTTT.

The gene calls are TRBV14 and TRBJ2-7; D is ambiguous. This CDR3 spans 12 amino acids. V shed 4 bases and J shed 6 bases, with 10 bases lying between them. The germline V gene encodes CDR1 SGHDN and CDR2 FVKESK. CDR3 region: CASSPRGGEQYF. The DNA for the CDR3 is TGTGCCAGCAGCCCCCGTGGTGGCGAGCAGTACTTC.

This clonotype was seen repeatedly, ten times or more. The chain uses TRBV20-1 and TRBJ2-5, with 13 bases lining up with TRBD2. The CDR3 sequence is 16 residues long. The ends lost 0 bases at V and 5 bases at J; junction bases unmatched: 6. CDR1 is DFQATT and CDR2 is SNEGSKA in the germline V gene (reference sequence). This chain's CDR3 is CSARDVTSGGTETQYF. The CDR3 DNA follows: TGCAGTGCTAGAGATGTGACTAGCGGGGGGACTGAGACCCAGTACTTC.

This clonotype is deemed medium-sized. CDR3 nucleotide sequence: TGTGCCATCAGTGGGACGGACTCTGGGGCCAACGTCCTGACTTTC. Encoded protein: CAISGTDSGANVLTF. The V and J genes are TRBV10-3 and TRBJ2-6, with D unresolved. Germline V gives CDR1 ENHRY, CDR2 SYGVKD. This CDR3 region has 15 residues. Trimming pared 4 bases from V and 0 bases from J, leaving 7 bases between.

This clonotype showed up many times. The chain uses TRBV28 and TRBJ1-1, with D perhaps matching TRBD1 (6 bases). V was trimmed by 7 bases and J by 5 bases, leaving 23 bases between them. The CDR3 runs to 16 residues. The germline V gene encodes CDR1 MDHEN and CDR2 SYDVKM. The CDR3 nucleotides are TGTGCCAGCACCCCAAGTTGGCAGGGGTTTGGTACTGAAGCTTTCTTT. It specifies CASTPSWQGFGTEAFF.

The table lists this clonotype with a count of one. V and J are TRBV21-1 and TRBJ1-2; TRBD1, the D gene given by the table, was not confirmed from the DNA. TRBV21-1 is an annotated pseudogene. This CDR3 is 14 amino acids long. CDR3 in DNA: TGTGCCAGCAGCAGAAGCCACAGGGGTAACGGCTACACCTTC. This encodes CASSRSHRGNGYTF.

The DNA for the CDR3 is TGTGCCAGCAGTTACGGCACACAGTCGACCTACGAGCAGTACTTC. Translation: CASSYGTQSTYEQYF. J is TRBJ2-7 and V is TRBV6-5; D remains ambiguous. The V gene's germline CDR1 is MNHEY and CDR2 SVGAGI. CDR3 size: 15 residues. V lost 2 bases and J 2 bases, leaving 13 bases between the germline ends.

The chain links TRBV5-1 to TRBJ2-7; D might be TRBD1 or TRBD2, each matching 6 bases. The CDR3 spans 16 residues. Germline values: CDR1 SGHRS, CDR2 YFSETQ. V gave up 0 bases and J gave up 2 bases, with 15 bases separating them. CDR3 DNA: TGCGCCAGCAGCTTGGTGGGGGGCCCTAACACCTACGAGCAGTACTTC. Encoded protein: CASSLVGGPNTYEQYF.

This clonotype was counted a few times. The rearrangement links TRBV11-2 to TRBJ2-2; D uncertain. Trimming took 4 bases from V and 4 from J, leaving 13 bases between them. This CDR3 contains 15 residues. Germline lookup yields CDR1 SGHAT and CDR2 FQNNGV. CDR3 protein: CASSSGPRGTGELFF. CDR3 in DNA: TGTGCCAGCAGCTCAGGACCCCGAGGCACCGGGGAGCTGTTTTTT.

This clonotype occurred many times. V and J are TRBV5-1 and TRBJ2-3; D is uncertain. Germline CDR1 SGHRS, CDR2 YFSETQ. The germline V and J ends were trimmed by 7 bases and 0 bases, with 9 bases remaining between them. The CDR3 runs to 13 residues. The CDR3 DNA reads TGCGCCAGCGGAGCAGGAAGCACAGATACGCAGTATTTT. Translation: CASGAGSTDTQYF.

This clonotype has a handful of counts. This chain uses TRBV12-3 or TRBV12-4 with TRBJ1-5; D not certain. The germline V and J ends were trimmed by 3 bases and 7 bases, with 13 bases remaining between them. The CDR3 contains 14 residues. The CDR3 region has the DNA TGTGCCAGCAGTTTTCGCGGGGATGGGCAGCCCCAGCATTTT. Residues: CASSFRGDGQPQHF.

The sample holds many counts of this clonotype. The CDR3 DNA reads as TGTGCCAGCAGCCAAGATCGAACCGAGCAGTACTTC. Translating gives CASSQDRTEQYF. The chain couples TRBV4-2 to TRBJ2-7, with D hard to call. This CDR3 is 12 amino acids long. V lost 0 bases to trimming and J lost 6 bases, with 6 bases between them. The germline gives CDR1 LGHNA, CDR2 YNFKEQ.

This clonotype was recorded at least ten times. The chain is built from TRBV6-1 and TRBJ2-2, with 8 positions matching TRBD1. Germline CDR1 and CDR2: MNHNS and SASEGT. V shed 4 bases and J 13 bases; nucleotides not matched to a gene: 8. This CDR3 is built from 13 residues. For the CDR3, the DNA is TGTGCCAGCAGTGCCTCAGGGGGCGGATGGCTGTTTTTT. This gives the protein CASSASGGGWLFF.

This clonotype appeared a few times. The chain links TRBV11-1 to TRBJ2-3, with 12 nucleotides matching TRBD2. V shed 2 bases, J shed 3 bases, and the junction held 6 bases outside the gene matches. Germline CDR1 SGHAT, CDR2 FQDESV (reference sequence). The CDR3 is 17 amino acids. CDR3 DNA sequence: TGTGCCAGCAGCTTACGGCTAGCGGGGGGGCGGACAGATACGCAGTATTTT. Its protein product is CASSLRLAGGRTDTQYF.